The 28 T cell receptor beta chains listed next were all sequenced from one sample in a study of monozygotic twins with inflammatory bowel disease. TCRdb reprocessed the 5' RACE reads and keeps a single row for each CDR3 protein, giving no DNA. This listing includes 300,000 to 450,000 distinct CDR3 sequences. The sample taken for sequencing was blood. The origin of the receptors is a human donor with ulcerative colitis or Crohn's disease, or a healthy co-twin of an affected twin (not recorded which).

This sequence joins TRBV7-9 and TRBJ2-1; TCRdb names TRBD2, which stays unverified in the absence of DNA. The CDR3 length is 16 residues. The germline V gene has CDR1 SEHNR and CDR2 FQNEAQ (reference sequence). This CDR3 is CASSPRGLLSYNEQFF.

The chain uses TRBV6-4 and TRBJ1-3. Germline CDR1 is MRHNA and CDR2 is SNTAGT. The CDR3 runs to 14 residues. CDR3 amino acids: CASSGLSSGNTIYF.

The chain couples TRBV4-3 to TRBJ2-7; TCRdb returns TRBD1, unconfirmable since there is no DNA. The CDR3 loop spans 15 amino acids. CDR1 LGHNA and CDR2 YSLEER come from the germline V gene. The CDR3 region is CASSQGDRALYEQYF.

CDR3 protein: CASGDSLYNEQFF. The rearrangement links TRBV19 to TRBJ2-1. This CDR3 spans 13 amino acids. The germline gives CDR1 LNHDA, CDR2 SQIVND (reference sequence). The whole variable domain, remainder taken from reference TRBV19 and TRBJ2-1, is DGGITQSPKYLFRKEGQNVTLSCEQNLNHDAMYWYRQDPGQGLRLIYYSQIVNDFQKGDIAEGYSVSREKKESFPLTVTSAQKNPTAFYLCASGDSLYNEQFFGPGTRLTVL.

V usage is TRBV5-1 and J usage is TRBJ1-4. Germline CDR1 and CDR2: SGHRS and YFSETQ. This CDR3 contains 14 residues. The CDR3 region is CASSLSGSNEKLFF.

The chain joins TRBV7-2 to TRBJ2-7. Germline V gene lookup returns CDR1 SGHTA and CDR2 FQGNSA. There are 16 residues in the CDR3. The CDR3 loop is CASSLVVAGGPYEQYF.

This chain uses TRBV7-2 with TRBJ1-3; TCRdb designates TRBD1, a call that cannot be tested without DNA. Germline V lookup: CDR1 SGHTA, CDR2 FQGNSA. This CDR3 has 16 amino acids. The CDR3 region is CASSLTPATTGNTIYF.

The chain joins TRBV7-8 to TRBJ1-2; TCRdb's D gene call, TRBD1, goes unchecked for lack of DNA. The CDR3 contains 13 residues. In germline, CDR1 is SGHVS, CDR2 FQNEAQ. CDR3 sequence reads: CASSPQGRNGYTF.

The chain employs TRBV9 and TRBJ2-3; TCRdb calls TRBD1, which cannot be checked without DNA. There are 14 residues in the CDR3. Looked up from germline, CDR1 is SGDLS and CDR2 is YYNGEE. This CDR3 is CASSVTGNTDTQYF.

V and J are TRBV7-2 and TRBJ2-1; the D call of TRBD1 rests on TCRdb alone, since no DNA is present to check it. This CDR3 region has 14 residues. Germline V lookup: CDR1 SGHTA, CDR2 FQGNSA. CDR3 sequence reads: CASTPGQIGNEQFF.

The chain combines TRBV4-3 with TRBJ1-4; checking the TCRdb D call of TRBD1 is not possible without DNA. This CDR3 region has 18 residues. Germline assignment: CDR1 LGHNA and CDR2 YSLEER. The chain's CDR3 is CASSQDTDSRWAAKKLFF.

The genes are TRBV27 and TRBJ2-1; no DNA is available, so the TRBD1 call from TCRdb remains unchecked. Germline V gene lookup returns CDR1 MNHEY and CDR2 SMNVEV (reference sequence). The CDR3 extends over 13 amino acids. Here the CDR3 reads CACSGGIYNEQFF.

The chain employs TRBV24-1 and TRBJ2-7; the TRBD1 assignment by TCRdb is unverifiable without DNA. Germline V gene sequence: CDR1 KGHDR, CDR2 SFDVKD. The length of the CDR3 is 13 residues. CDR3 in amino acids: CATSRGYSNEQYF.

CDR3: CASARDSLRSYEKLFF. This chain connects TRBV4-2 to TRBJ1-4; the TCRdb call, TRBD1, lacks DNA for checking. The CDR3 totals 16 residues. The germline V gene has CDR1 LGHNA and CDR2 YNFKEQ.

CDR3 in amino acids: CASSIAEGGYNEQFF. The genes are TRBV19 and TRBJ2-1; without DNA, the TCRdb call of TRBD1 cannot be checked. Per germline, CDR1 LNHDA and CDR2 SQIVND (reference sequence). This CDR3 region has 15 residues.

The chain links TRBV5-6 to TRBJ1-1. Looked up from germline, CDR1 is SGHDT and CDR2 is YYEEEE. The CDR3 extends over 13 amino acids. CDR3 protein: CASSLVAAREAFF.

The chain couples TRBV7-3 to TRBJ1-5. Per germline, CDR1 SGHTA and CDR2 FQGTGA. The CDR3 runs to 13 residues. CDR3 region: CASSLNPNQPQHF.

The chain is built from TRBV5-1 and TRBJ1-1; TCRdb reports TRBD1, a call that lacks DNA to check it against. Germline-derived CDR1 and CDR2 are SGHRS and YFSETQ. The CDR3 has 16 residues. CDR3 in amino acids: CASSLAPGVPNTEAFF.

The chain recombines TRBV30 with TRBJ1-6; no DNA is available, so the TRBD1 call from TCRdb remains unchecked. Per germline, CDR1 GTSNPN and CDR2 SVGIG (reference sequence). The CDR3 spans 16 residues. The CDR3: CAWKRGTAIYNSPLHF.

The chain links TRBV3-1 to TRBJ2-4; TCRdb picks TRBD2, but there is no DNA to check that call. This CDR3 is built from 16 residues. Germline V lookup: CDR1 LGHDT, CDR2 YNNKEL (reference sequence). CDR3 in amino acids: CASSQSLGRAWDIQYF.

The rearrangement links TRBV20-1 to TRBJ2-7. CDR3 length equals 13 residues. The germline V gene has CDR1 DFQATT and CDR2 SNEGSKA (reference sequence). The CDR3 sequence: CSARDPSGYEQYF.

This sequence joins TRBV9 and TRBJ2-7; TCRdb picks TRBD2, but there is no DNA to check that call. Looked up from germline, CDR1 is SGDLS and CDR2 is YYNGEE. The CDR3 spans 18 residues. CDR3 residues: CASSVTGLAGTSSYEQYF.

The chain has TRBV11-2 and TRBJ2-1; TCRdb designates TRBD1, a call that cannot be tested without DNA. There are 15 residues in the CDR3. Germline V lookup: CDR1 SGHAT, CDR2 FQNNGV. The CDR3: CASSIERVGGNEQFF.

The chain has TRBV5-1 and TRBJ2-7; TCRdb indicates TRBD1, and absent DNA this call remains unverified. This CDR3 is 14 amino acids long. Germline V gene lookup returns CDR1 SGHRS and CDR2 YFSETQ. The CDR3 loop reads CASSSPGGPYEQYF.

The chain combines TRBV19 with TRBJ2-1. Germline loops: CDR1 LNHDA, CDR2 SQIVND (reference sequence). This CDR3 region has 16 residues. This CDR3 reads CASSIEFGLVHNEQFF.

The chain recombines TRBV15 with TRBJ2-2; TCRdb outputs TRBD1, but without DNA this stays unchecked. The CDR3 runs to 15 residues. The germline V gene has CDR1 LNHNV and CDR2 YYDKDF (reference sequence). The CDR3 sequence is CATSNTGVYTGELFF.

J is TRBJ2-7 and V is TRBV7-2. CDR1 is SGHTA, CDR2 FQGNSA, per germline. This CDR3 is 11 amino acids long. This CDR3 reads CASSSLYEQYF.

This chain uses TRBV5-1 with TRBJ1-2; without DNA, the TCRdb call of TRBD1 cannot be checked. From germline, CDR1 is SGHRS and CDR2 YFSETQ. This CDR3 has 15 amino acids. The chain's CDR3 is CASSAGVISSFGYTF.